Included here is one T cell receptor beta chain sequence, with context. At least ten counts were recorded for this clonotype. Its antigen has not been determined. No base-level quality is on record; no much larger clone is a single base apart. Graves' hyperthyroidism was defined as stable when no progression to ophthalmopathy occurred over 18 months of follow-up. The hyperthyroidism patients were between 18 and 65 years old and newly diagnosed, with a disease duration of less than 2 months. Exclusion was applied to patients with uncontrolled infections, other autoimmune diseases, pregnancy or lactation. Diagnoses were based on clinical symptoms, serum thyroxine and TRAb, thyroid ultrasound and orbital computed tomography. Ficoll-Paque density gradient centrifugation was used to isolate PBMCs from about 9 ml of fresh peripheral blood. Trizol reagent was used to extract total RNA, and RNA quality was then checked on an Agilent 2100 Bioanalyzer.

The TCR beta CDR3 regions were amplified from the RNA transcripts. For the first round of RT-PCR on the TCR CDR3, the HTBI primer set was used together with the Qiagen OneStep RT-PCR kit. A second multiplex PCR round built the libraries, followed by size selection and purification. Paired-end sequencing of the libraries was performed with 100 bp reads on an Illumina HiSeq2000. The paper's data handling went like this. SOAPnuke was used to process the raw data, with reads discarded if the reads contained adapters or uncalled bases, had a mean Phred below 15, or lacked an exact constant-primer or identifier match. High-quality paired reads were merged using COPE v1.2.5, and each unique nucleotide sequence was defined as a clonotype. Clonotypes were aligned to IMGT TRBV, TRBD and TRBJ reference segments using MiTCR v1.1. Analysis was restricted to V-J combinations with a frequency above 0.0001, which covered 98% to 99.2% of repertoires. A TCS score was defined as the ratio between F50 (clonal expansion) and ExV (chaos), using BLOSUM62-based TCRdist between CDR3 peptides within each V-J. Welch's t-statistics and random forest reduced roughly 530 V-J features to 13, which were used in a naive Bayes classifier (R e1071). The similarity between thyroid and blood repertoires was quantified using the Morisita-Horn index. TCRdb cleaned the public reads at Q25 with fastp, built clones with MiXCR and kept in-frame beta chains. Rows are combined by CDR3 protein, so each entry shows the most common genes and DNA. The V and J calls follow TCRdb's processing rather than the paper's. This sample has 750,000 to 900,000 distinct CDR3 sequences in its table, and around 39% of those were observed once. 7.5% to 9.5% of the sample belongs to the ten largest clones.

The V and J ends are trimmed by 4 bases and 7 bases, leaving 11 bases between them. The germline V gene provides CDR1 SGDLS and CDR2 YYNGEE. The cysteine opens and the phenylalanine closes a CDR3 of 12 amino acids. The entry retains the CDR3 DNA only, 36 bases that are in frame from base 1. The data are from a study of T cells in Graves' hyperthyroidism and ophthalmopathy (dated by TCRdb to between 2019 and 2020). Context from the whole study: Peripheral blood samples were taken at initial diagnosis, before any treatment was given. Thyroid tissue and blood T-cell repertoires from over 5 Graves' hyperthyroidism patients were also compared in the study. TCR V-J signatures able to tell the groups apart were searched for in a discovery cohort of about a hundred patients, of whom under 45 had Graves' ophthalmopathy and roughly 59 had stable Graves' hyperthyroidism. Prospective prediction of ophthalmopathy was tested in an independent validation cohort consisting of 18 hyperthyroidism patients and more than 15 patients who later progressed to ophthalmopathy. Once sampling was done, hyperthyroidism patients were given methimazole at a starting dose of 30 mg daily, whereas ophthalmopathy patients were given high-dose intravenous methylprednisolone. The paper reports TCR Vbeta CDR3 sequencing of approximately 140 peripheral blood samples: under 45 ophthalmopathy, around 80 hyperthyroidism and around 17 progressor patients. The 100 or so discovery patients were randomly split 7:3 into training and test sets.

Overall study results and their limits: In validation, the model predicted progression to ophthalmopathy a median of 6.5 months before onset, with over 55% sensitivity and 72.22% specificity. Sample size was not statistically predetermined, and blinding of investigators to group allocation was not performed. Most expanded thyroid clonotypes (frequency above 0.001) were also found in blood, which suggests that blood repertoires may mirror thyroid immune responses. In cross-validation, a model built on a 13 V-J signature told ophthalmopathy apart from stable hyperthyroidism with over 85% sensitivity and around 84% specificity, and in testing the same model reached 80%/75%.

Here the chain combines TRBV9 and TRBJ1-1; no confident D gene assignment can be made. This receptor was obtained from a man younger than 35 with Graves' hyperthyroidism. Sequenced sample: blood. The DNA sequence is as follows: TGTGCCAGCAGCCTAAGGACGGGTGAAGCTTTCTTT. It translates to CASSLRTGEAFF.